This T cell receptor beta chain originates from a study of cytomegalovirus exposure and HLA in healthy donors. As to this clone: Its antigen is undetermined.

The study, taken as a whole, reports: A few chains tied to CMV proved CMV antigen-specific in vitro.

The CDR3 is made up of 16 amino acids. The V end lost 2 bases, the J end lost 0 bases, and 10 bases lay between the germline ends. The V gene's germline CDR1 is KGHSH and CDR2 LQKENI. 60 Vbeta and 13 Jbeta primers were used in PCR. TCRdb's table, derived via immunoSEQ multiplex PCR, lists solely in-frame clones and lacks some. The sample data list around 60,000 clones. The J gene is TRBJ2-2, the V gene TRBV18; perhaps TRBD2 as D (6 bases). Sample: PBMCs. This sequence was found in a young man in good health and CMV-seropositive. CDR3 sequence: CASSPEPGANTGELFF. The CDR3 nucleotides are TGTGCCAGCTCACCAGAGCCGGGGGCGAACACCGGGGAGCTGTTTTTT. Based on the CDR3 plus reference TRBV18 and TRBJ2-2, the full variable domain is NAGVMQNPRHLVRRRGQEARLRCSPMKGHSHVYWYRQLPEEGLKFMVYLQKENIIDESGMPKERFSAEFPKEGPSILRIQQVVRGDSAAYFCASSPEPGANTGELFFGEGSRLTVL.